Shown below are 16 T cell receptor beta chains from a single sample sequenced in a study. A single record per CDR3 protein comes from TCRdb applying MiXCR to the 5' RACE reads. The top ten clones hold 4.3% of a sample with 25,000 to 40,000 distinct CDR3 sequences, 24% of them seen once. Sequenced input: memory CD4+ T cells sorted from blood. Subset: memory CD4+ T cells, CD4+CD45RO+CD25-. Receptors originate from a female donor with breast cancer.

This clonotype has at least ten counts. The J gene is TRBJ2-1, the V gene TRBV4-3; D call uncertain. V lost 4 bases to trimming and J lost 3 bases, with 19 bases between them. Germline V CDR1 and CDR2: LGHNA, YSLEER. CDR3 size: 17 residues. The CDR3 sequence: CASSPSVAAPLYNEQFF. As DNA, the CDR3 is TGCGCCAGCAGCCCCTCAGTGGCAGCGCCCCTCTACAATGAGCAGTTCTTC.

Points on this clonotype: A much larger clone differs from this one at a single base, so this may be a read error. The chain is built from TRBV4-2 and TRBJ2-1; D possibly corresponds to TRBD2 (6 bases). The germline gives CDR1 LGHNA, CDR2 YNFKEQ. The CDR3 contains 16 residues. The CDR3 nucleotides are TGTGCCAGCGGCCAAGTGTCCCTAGCGACCTACAATGAGCAGTTCTTC. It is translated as CASGQVSLATYNEQFF.

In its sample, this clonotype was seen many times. Written as DNA, the CDR3 is TGTGCCAGCAGTGTGACAGGGGACTACGAGCAGTACTTC. Its protein product is CASSVTGDYEQYF. The rearrangement joins TRBV12-3 or TRBV12-4 to TRBJ2-7; 8 positions match TRBD1. The length of the CDR3 is 13 residues. The junction had 3 bases not matched to a gene; V was cut back by 5 bases and J by 3 bases.

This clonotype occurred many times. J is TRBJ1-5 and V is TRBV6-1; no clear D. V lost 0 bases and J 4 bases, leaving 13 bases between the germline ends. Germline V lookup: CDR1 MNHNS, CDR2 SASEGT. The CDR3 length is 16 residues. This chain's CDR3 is CASSEASGRLNQPQHF. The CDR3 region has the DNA TGTGCCAGCAGTGAAGCGAGCGGCAGACTTAATCAGCCCCAGCATTTT.

CDR3 DNA sequence: TGTGCCAGCAGTCCCGTCGGATTGAACACTGAAGCTTTCTTT. Its translation is CASSPVGLNTEAFF. The J gene is TRBJ1-1, the V gene TRBV28; no clear D gene. V dropped 5 bases and J dropped 0 bases, with 10 bases sitting between them. The CDR3 spans 14 residues. CDR1 is MDHEN, CDR2 SYDVKM, per germline.

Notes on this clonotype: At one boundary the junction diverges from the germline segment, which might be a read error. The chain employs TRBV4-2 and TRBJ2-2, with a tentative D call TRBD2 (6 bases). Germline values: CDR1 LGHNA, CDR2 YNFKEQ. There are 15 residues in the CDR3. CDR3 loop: CASSQDASVGGKLFF. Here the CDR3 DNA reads TGCGCCAGCAGCCAAGATGCGTCAGTCGGCGGGAAGCTGTTTTTT.

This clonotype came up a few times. CDR3 nucleotides: TGTGCCAGTAGTATGGACAGGGGGACCCAGCATTTT. It yields the protein CASSMDRGTQHF. The rearrangement uses TRBV19 and TRBJ1-5; TRBD1 matches at 10 bases. The length of the CDR3 is 12 residues. With 3 bases clipped from V and 11 bases from J, the junction kept 1 base outside the gene matches. CDR1 and CDR2 (germline): LNHDA, SQIVND (reference sequence). The whole variable domain, remainder taken from reference TRBV19 and TRBJ1-5, is DGGITQSPKYLFRKEGQNVTLSCEQNLNHDAMYWYRQDPGQGLRLIYYSQIVNDFQKGDIAEGYSVSREKKESFPLTVTSAQKNPTAFYLCASSMDRGTQHFGDGTRLSIL.

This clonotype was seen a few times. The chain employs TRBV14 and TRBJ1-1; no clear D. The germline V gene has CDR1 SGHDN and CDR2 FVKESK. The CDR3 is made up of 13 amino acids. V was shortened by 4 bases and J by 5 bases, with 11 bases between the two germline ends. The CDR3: CASSLVPGTEAFF. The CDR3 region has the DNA TGTGCCAGCAGCCTCGTACCCGGGACTGAAGCTTTCTTT.

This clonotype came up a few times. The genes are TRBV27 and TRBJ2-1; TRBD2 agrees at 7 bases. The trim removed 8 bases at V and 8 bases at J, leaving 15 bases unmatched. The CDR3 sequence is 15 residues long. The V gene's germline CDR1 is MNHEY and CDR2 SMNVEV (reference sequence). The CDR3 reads CASRSGTLAFDEQFF. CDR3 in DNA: TGTGCCAGCCGAAGCGGGACCCTAGCATTTGATGAGCAGTTCTTC.

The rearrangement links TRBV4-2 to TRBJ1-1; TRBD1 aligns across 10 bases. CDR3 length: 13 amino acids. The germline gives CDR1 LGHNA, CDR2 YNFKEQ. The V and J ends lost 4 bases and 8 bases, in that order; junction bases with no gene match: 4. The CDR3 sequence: CASSRTGGLEAFF. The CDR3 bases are TGTGCCAGCAGCCGGACAGGGGGATTGGAAGCTTTCTTT.

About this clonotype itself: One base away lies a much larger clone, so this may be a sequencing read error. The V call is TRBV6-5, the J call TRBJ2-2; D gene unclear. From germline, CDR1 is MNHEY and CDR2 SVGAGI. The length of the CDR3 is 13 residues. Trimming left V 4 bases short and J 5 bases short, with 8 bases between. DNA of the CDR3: TGTGCCAGCAGTTGCTCGACTACCGGGGAGCTGTTTTTT. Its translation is CASSCSTTGELFF.

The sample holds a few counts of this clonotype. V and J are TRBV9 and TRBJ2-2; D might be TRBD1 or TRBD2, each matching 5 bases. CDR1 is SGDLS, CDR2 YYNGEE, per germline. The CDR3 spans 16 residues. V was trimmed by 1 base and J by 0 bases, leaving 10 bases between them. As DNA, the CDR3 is TGTGCCAGCAGCGTAATGGGACCTACGAACACCGGGGAGCTGTTTTTT. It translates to CASSVMGPTNTGELFF.

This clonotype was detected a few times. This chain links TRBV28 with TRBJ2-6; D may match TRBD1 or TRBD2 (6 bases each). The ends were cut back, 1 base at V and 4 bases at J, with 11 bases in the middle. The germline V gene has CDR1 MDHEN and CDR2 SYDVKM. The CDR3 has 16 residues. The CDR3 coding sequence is TGTGCCAGCAGTTTATCCGGGGGCGTCGGGGCCAACGTCCTGACTTTC. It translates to CASSLSGGVGANVLTF.

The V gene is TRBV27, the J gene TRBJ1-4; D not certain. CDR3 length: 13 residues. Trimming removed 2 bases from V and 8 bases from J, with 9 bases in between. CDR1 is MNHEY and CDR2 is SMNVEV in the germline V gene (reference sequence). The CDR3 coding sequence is TGTGCCAGCAGTTTACTGAGTGGAGAAAAACTGTTTTTT. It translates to CASSLLSGEKLFF.

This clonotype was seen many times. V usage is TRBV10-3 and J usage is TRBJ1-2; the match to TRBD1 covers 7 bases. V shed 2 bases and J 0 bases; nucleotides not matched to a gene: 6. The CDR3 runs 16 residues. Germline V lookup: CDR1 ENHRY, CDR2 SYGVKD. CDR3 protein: CAISEPRDRTNYGYTF. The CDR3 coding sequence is TGTGCCATCAGTGAGCCCCGGGACAGAACTAACTATGGCTACACCTTC.

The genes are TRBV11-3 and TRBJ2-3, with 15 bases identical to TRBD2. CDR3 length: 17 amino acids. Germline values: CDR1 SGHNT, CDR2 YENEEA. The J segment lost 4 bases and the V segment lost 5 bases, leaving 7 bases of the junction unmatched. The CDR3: CASSLRTSGGVPDTQYF. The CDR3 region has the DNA TGTGCCAGCAGCCTCCGGACTAGCGGGGGGGTCCCAGATACGCAGTATTTT.